Sequencing of this TCR beta chain was carried out in a study of blood T cell repertoires in COVID-19. The CDR3 is made up of 15 amino acids. Germline V CDR1 and CDR2: LGHNA, YNFKEQ. V lost 1 base to trimming and J lost 5 bases, with 11 bases between them. TCRdb keeps only in-frame clones here, not all; method: immunoSEQ multiplex PCR. Here the sample spans around 40,000 clones, 85% to 90% being singletons. The chain uses TRBV4-2 and TRBJ1-4; possibly TRBD1 for D (5 bases). This receptor was obtained from a man in his forties or fifties with active or convalescent COVID-19. The sequencing sample was made of peripheral blood. The CDR3 nucleotides are TGTGCCAGCAGCCAAGTGACAGACCCGAATGAAAAACTGTTTTTT. This encodes CASSQVTDPNEKLFF.